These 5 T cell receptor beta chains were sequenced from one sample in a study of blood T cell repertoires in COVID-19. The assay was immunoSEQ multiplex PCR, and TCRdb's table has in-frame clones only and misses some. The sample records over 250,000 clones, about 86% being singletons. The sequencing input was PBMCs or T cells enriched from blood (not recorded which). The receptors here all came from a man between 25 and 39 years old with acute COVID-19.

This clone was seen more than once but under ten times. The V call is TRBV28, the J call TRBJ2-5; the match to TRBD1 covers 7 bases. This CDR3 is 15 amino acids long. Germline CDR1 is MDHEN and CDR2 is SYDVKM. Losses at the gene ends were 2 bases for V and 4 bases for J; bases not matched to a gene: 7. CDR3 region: CASSLVSTGAETQYF. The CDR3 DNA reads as TGTGCCAGCAGTTTAGTTAGCACAGGGGCAGAGACCCAGTACTTC.

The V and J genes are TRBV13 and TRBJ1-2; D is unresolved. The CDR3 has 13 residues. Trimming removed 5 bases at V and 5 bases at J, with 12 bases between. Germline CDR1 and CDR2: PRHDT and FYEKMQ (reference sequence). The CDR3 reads CASSPESGYGYTF. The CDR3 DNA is TGTGCCAGCAGCCCCGAGTCGGGGTATGGCTACACCTTC.

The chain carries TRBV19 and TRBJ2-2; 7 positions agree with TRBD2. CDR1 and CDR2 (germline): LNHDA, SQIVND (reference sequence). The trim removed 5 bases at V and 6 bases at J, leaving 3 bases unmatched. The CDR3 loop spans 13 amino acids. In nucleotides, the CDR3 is TGTGCCAGTAGTGGAGCGGGGTCCGGGGAGCTGTTTTTT. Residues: CASSGAGSGELFF.

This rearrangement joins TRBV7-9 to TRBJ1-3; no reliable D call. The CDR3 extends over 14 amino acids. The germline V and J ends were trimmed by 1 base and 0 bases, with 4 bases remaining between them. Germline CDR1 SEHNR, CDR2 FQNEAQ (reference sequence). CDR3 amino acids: CASSLGHSGNTIYF. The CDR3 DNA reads TGTGCCAGCAGCTTAGGGCACTCTGGAAACACCATATATTTT.

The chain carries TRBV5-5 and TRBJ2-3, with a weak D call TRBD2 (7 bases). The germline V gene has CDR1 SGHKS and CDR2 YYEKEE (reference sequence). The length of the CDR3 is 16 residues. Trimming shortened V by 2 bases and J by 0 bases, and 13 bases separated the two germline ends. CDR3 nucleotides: TGTGCCAGCAGCTTTGAGGGGGGAGGGAGCACAGATACGCAGTATTTT. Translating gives CASSFEGGGSTDTQYF.